The sequence of this TCR beta chain was determined in a study of CXCR3-negative and CXCR3-positive naive CD8 T cells. By frequency, this clonotype is medium-sized (0.01 to 0.1%). What it binds is not known. CDR1 is MGHRA, CDR2 YSYEKL, per germline. This CDR3 is built from 13 residues. General study results and limits: The TRB CDR3s that CXCR3-positive naive cells carried were more hydrophobic than those of CXCR3-negative naive cells. With CXCR3 expression partially decreased after cryopreservation, most assays relied on fresh PBMCs.

cDNA libraries for TRB were generated by 5' RACE incorporating UMI labels. For each CDR3 protein, TCRdb gives one entry from its re-call of the 5' RACE reads, without DNA. The listing records more than 7,500 distinct CDR3 sequences. This TCR derives from a human donor in good health. Some clones in this sample may be carry-over from other donors' samples. This sequence joins TRBV4-1 and TRBJ2-2; the TRBD2 assignment by TCRdb is unverifiable without DNA. Sample: naive CXCR3- CD8+ T cells from blood. Noted subset: CD45RO-CCR7+CD27+CD95- naive CD8+ T cells lacking CXCR3 (TNR3-). The CDR3 reads CASSPGLTGELFF.